The 9 T cell receptor beta chains below all came from one sample that was sequenced in a study of PD-L1 blockade in urothelial cancer. The method was immunoSEQ multiplex PCR; TCRdb's version includes in-frame clones alone and lacks a portion of them. Among tens of thousands of clones listed, roughly four fifths were seen once. The material sequenced was PBMCs, taken around atezolizumab (anti-PD-L1) treatment. These TCRs come from a man between 65 and 85 years old with urothelial cancer.

This chain connects TRBV29-1 to TRBJ2-3; D unresolved. The germline gives CDR1 SQVTM, CDR2 ANQGSEA. The CDR3 is 15 residues long. Trimming removed 4 bases at V and 3 bases at J, with 17 bases between. The CDR3 region has the DNA TGCAGCGTTGGCGAAGGCTTTAGGCGGACAGATACGCAGTATTTT. As protein: CSVGEGFRRTDTQYF.

The chain carries TRBV6-1 and TRBJ1-5; D remains ambiguous. CDR3 length: 14 amino acids. V was trimmed by 6 bases and J by 0 bases, leaving 9 bases between them. Germline V gives CDR1 MNHNS, CDR2 SASEGT. The CDR3 nucleotides are TGTGCCAGCAGGGGGAGGACTAGCAATCAGCCCCAGCATTTT. This gives the protein CASRGRTSNQPQHF.

Only one count was recorded for this clone. The chain recombines TRBV30 with TRBJ1-6; possible D gene TRBD1, 5 bases. The length of the CDR3 is 16 residues. The germline V gene encodes CDR1 GTSNPN and CDR2 SVGIG (reference sequence). Trimming removed 0 bases from V and 9 bases from J, with 18 bases in between. The CDR3 DNA reads TGTGCCTGGAGTGTCTTTGGGGCAGGGTCCCTTTCACCCCTCCACTTT. Its translation is CAWSVFGAGSLSPLHF.

The chain carries TRBV7-2 and TRBJ1-3; 8 positions match TRBD1. Germline V gives CDR1 SGHTA, CDR2 FQGNSA. With V trimmed by 5 bases and J by 10 bases, 10 bases remained unmatched. The length of the CDR3 is 14 residues. In nucleotides, the CDR3 is TGTGCCAGCAGCCCGGGGACAGGCCAGGGGACCATATATTTT. It specifies CASSPGTGQGTIYF.

The chain employs TRBV7-6 and TRBJ2-7; 8 bases match TRBD1. This CDR3 has 16 amino acids. Trimming cost V 0 bases and J 5 bases; bases outside gene matches: 9. Germline lookup yields CDR1 SGHVS and CDR2 FNYEAQ. As DNA, the CDR3 is TGTGCCAGCAGCTTAGCAACTGGGCAGGGGGCCCACGAGCAGTACTTC. Translating gives CASSLATGQGAHEQYF.

The chain recombines TRBV10-3 with TRBJ1-5, with TRBD1 matching over 10 bases. The length of the CDR3 is 17 residues. V lost 4 bases, J lost 5 bases, and 11 bases stayed unmatched. Germline CDR1 and CDR2: ENHRY and SYGVKD. The CDR3 nucleotides are TGTGCCATCAGTGCGGCGCCGCCGGGACAGGGGTATCAGCCCCAGCATTTT. Translating it yields CAISAAPPGQGYQPQHF.

J is TRBJ2-7 and V is TRBV21-1; the table's D call TRBD1 went unverified against the DNA. TRBV21-1 is an annotated pseudogene. The CDR3 spans 15 residues. The CDR3 region has the DNA TGTGCCAGCAGCACCCCGGGACAGGGTATGCACGAGCAGTACTTC. Translated: CASSTPGQGMHEQYF.

This chain connects TRBV20-1 to TRBJ2-5; D possibly corresponds to TRBD2 (5 bases). Germline CDR1 DFQATT, CDR2 SNEGSKA (reference sequence). There are 11 residues in the CDR3. Trimming cost V 3 bases and J 7 bases, with 9 bases left between them. The CDR3 sequence: CSARGAATQYF. DNA of the CDR3: TGCAGTGCTAGGGGAGCCGCGACCCAGTACTTC.

This clone showed up just once. The chain has TRBV7-2 and TRBJ2-7; a weak D match, TRBD2 (6 bases). Trimming removed 1 base at V and 7 bases at J, with 20 bases between. The germline V gene has CDR1 SGHTA and CDR2 FQGNSA. The CDR3 spans 16 residues. CDR3 region: CASSLVAGTRGGEQYF. DNA for the CDR3: TGTGCCAGCAGCTTAGTGGCCGGGACCCGGGGAGGAGAGCAGTACTTC.